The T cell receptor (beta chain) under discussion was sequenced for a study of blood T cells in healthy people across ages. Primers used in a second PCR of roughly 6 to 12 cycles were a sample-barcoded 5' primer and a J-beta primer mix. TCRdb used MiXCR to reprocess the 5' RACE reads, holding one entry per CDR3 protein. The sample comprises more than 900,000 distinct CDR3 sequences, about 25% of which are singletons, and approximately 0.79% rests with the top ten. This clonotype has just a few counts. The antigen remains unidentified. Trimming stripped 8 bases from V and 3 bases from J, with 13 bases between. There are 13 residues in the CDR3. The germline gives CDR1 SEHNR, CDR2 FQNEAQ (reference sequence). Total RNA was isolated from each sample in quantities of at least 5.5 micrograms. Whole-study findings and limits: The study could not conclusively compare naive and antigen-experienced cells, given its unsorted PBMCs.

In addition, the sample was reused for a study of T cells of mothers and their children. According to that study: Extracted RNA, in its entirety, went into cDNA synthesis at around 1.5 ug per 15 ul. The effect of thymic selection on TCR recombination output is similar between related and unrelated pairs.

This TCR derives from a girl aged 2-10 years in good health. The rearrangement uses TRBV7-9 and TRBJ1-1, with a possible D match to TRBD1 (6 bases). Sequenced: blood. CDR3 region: CASRRTVDTEAFF. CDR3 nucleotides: TGTGCCAGCCGTCGGACAGTGGACACTGAAGCTTTCTTT.